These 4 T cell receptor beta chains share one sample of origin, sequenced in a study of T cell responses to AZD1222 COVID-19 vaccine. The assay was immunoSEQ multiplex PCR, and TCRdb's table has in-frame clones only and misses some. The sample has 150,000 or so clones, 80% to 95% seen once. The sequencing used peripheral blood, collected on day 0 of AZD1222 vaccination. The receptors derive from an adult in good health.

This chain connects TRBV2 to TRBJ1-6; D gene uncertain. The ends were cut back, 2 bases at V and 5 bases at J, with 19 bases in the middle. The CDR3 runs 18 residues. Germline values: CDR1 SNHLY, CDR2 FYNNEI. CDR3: CASSELWFGSGDNSPLHF. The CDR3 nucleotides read TGTGCCAGCAGTGAATTGTGGTTCGGCTCAGGTGATAATTCACCCCTCCACTTT.

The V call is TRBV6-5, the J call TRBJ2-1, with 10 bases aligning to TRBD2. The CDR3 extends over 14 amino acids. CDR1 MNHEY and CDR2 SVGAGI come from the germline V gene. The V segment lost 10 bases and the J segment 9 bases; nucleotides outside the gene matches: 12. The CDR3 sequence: CATSDASGSTEQFF. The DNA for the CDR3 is TGTGCCACTTCGGACGCTAGCGGGAGTACTGAGCAGTTCTTC.

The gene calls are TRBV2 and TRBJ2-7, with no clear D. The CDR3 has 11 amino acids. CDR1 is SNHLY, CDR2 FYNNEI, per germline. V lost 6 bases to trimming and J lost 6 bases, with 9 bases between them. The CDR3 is CASRAKSEQYF. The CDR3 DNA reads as TGTGCCAGCAGGGCAAAGAGCGAGCAGTACTTC.

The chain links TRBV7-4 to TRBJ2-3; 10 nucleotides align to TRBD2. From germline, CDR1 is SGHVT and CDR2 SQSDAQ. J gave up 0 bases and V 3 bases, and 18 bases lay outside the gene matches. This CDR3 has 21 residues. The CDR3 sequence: CASSLTDAGTSDLPSTDTQYF. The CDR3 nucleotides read TGTGCCAGCAGCTTGACTGATGCCGGGACTAGCGACCTTCCTAGCACAGATACGCAGTATTTT.